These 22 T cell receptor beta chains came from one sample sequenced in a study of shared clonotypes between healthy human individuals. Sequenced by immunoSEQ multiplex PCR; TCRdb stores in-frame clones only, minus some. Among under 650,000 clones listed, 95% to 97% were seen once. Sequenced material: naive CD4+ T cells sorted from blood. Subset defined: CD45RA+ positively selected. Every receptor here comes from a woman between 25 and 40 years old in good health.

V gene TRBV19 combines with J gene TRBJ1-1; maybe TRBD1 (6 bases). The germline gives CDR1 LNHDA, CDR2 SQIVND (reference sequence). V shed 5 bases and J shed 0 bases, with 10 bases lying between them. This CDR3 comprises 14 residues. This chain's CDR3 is CASSPQGLNTEAFF. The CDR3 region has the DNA TGTGCCAGTAGTCCGCAGGGGTTGAACACTGAAGCTTTCTTT.

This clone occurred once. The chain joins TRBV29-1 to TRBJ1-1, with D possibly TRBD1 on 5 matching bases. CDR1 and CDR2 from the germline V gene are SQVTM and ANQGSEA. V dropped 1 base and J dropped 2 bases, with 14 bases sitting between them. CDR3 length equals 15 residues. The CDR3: CSVEVQQVNNTEAFF. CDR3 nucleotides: TGCAGCGTTGAAGTTCAACAGGTTAACAACACTGAAGCTTTCTTT.

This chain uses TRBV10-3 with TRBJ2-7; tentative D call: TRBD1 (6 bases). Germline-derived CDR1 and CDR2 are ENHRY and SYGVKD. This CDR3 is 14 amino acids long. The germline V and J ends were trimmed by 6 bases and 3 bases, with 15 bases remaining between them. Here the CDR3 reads CAIREPDSFYEQYF. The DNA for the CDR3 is TGTGCCATCAGGGAACCGGACAGTTTCTACGAGCAGTACTTC.

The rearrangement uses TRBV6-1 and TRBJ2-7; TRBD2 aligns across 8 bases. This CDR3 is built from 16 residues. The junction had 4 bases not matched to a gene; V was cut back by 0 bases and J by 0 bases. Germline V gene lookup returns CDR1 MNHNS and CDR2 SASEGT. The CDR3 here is CASSEARSGSSYEQYF. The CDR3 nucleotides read TGTGCCAGCAGTGAAGCGCGGAGCGGGAGCTCCTACGAGCAGTACTTC.

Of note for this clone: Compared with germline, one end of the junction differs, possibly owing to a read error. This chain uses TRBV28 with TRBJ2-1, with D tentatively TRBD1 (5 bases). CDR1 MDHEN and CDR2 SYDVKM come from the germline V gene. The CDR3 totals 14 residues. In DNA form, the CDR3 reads TGTGCCACCAGTGGGGCGCGTCCCTACAATGAGCAGTTCTTC. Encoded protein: CATSGARPYNEQFF.

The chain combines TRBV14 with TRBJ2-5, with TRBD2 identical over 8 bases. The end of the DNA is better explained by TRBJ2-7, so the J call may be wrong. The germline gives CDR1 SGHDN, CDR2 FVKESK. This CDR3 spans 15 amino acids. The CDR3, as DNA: TGTGCCAGCAGCGCCACTAGCGGAAGCTCCTACGAGCAGTACTTC. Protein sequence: CASSATSGSSYEQYF.

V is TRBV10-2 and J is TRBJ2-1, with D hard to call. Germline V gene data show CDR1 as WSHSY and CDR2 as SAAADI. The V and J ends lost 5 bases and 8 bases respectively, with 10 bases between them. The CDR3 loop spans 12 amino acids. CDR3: CASSKLGYEQFF. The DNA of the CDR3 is TGCGCCAGCAGTAAACTCGGGTATGAGCAGTTCTTC.

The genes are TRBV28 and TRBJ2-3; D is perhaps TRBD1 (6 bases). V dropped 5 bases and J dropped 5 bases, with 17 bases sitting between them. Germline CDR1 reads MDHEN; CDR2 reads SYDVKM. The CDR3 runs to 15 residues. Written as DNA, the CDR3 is TGTGCCAGCAGTACCGAGGGGGAAGGTGGAGATACGCAGTATTTT. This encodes CASSTEGEGGDTQYF. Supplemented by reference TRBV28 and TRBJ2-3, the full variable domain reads DVKVTQSSRYLVKRTGEKVFLECVQDMDHENMFWYRQDPGLGLRLIYFSYDVKMKEKGDIPEGYSVSREKKERFSLILESASTNQTSMYLCASSTEGEGGDTQYFGPGTRLTVL.

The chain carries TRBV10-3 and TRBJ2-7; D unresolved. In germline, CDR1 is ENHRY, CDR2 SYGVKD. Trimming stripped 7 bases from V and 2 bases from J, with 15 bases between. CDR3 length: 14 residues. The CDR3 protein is CAITPDAEAYEQYF. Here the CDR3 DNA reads TGTGCCATCACCCCGGACGCCGAGGCCTACGAGCAGTACTTC.

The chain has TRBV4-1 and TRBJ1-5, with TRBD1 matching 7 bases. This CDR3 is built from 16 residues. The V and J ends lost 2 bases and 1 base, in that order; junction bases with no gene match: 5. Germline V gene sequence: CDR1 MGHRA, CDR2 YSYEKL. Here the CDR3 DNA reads TGCGCCAGCAGCCAAACAGGGGCTGGGAGCAATCAGCCCCAGCATTTT. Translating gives CASSQTGAGSNQPQHF.

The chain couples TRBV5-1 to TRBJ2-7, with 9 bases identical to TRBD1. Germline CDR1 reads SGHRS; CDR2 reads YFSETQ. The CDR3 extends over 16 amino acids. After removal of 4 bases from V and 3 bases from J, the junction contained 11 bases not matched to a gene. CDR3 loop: CASSTQPGQGHYEQYF. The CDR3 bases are TGCGCCAGCAGCACCCAACCGGGACAGGGACACTACGAGCAGTACTTC.

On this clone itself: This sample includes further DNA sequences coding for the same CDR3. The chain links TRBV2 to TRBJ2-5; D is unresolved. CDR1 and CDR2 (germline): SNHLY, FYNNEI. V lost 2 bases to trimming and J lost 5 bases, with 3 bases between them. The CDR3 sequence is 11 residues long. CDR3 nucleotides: TGTGCCAGCAGTGAATCGGAGACCCAGTACTTC. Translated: CASSESETQYF. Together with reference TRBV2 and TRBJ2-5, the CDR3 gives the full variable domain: EPEVTQTPSHQVTQMGQEVILRCVPISNHLYFYWYRQILGQKVEFLVSFYNNEISEKSEIFDDQFSVERPDGSNFTLKIRSTKLEDSAMYFCASSESETQYFGPGTRLLVL.

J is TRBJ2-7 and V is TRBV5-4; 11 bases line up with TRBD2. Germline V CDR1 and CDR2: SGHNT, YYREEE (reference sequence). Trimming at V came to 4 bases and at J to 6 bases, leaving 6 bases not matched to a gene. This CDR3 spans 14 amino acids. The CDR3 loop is CASSPTSGGFEQYF. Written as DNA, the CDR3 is TGTGCCAGCAGCCCAACTAGCGGGGGATTCGAGCAGTACTTC.

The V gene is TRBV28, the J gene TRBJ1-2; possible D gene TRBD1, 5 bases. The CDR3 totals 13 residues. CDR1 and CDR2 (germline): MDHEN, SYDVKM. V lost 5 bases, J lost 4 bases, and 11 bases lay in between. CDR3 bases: TGTGCCAGCAGTCGGGACGGGCCCTATGGCTACACCTTC. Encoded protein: CASSRDGPYGYTF.

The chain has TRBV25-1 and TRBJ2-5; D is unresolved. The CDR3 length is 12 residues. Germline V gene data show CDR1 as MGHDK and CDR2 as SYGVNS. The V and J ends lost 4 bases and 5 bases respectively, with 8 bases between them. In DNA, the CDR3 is TGTGCCAGCAGTGTTGGATTTGAGACCCAGTACTTC. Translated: CASSVGFETQYF.

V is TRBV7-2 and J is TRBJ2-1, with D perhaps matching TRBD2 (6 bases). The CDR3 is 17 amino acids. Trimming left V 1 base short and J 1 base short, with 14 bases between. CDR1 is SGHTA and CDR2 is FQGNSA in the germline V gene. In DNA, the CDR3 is TGTGCCAGCAGCTTAGAACCGGGACTTGCATCCTACAATGAGCAGTTCTTC. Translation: CASSLEPGLASYNEQFF.

The CDR3, as DNA: TGTGCCAGCAGCGCCGGACTAGGGGTAGCCAACACCGGGGAGCTGTTTTTT. The encoded protein is CASSAGLGVANTGELFF. The gene calls are TRBV9 and TRBJ2-2; 7 nucleotides agree with TRBD2. The CDR3 covers 17 residues. The junction had 10 bases not matched to a gene; V was cut back by 3 bases and J by 2 bases. Germline CDR1 SGDLS, CDR2 YYNGEE.

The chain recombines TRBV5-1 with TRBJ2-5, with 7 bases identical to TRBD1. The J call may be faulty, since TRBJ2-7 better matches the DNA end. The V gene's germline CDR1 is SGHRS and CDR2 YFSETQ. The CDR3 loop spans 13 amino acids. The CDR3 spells CASSHDRAYEQYF. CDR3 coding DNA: TGCGCCAGCAGCCATGACAGGGCCTACGAGCAGTACTTC.

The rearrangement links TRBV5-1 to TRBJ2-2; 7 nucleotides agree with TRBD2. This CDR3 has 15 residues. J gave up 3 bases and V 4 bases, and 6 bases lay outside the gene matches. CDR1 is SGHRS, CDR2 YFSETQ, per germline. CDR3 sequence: CASSLDGLDTGELFF. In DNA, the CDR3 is TGCGCCAGCAGCCTTGACGGACTAGACACCGGGGAGCTGTTTTTT.

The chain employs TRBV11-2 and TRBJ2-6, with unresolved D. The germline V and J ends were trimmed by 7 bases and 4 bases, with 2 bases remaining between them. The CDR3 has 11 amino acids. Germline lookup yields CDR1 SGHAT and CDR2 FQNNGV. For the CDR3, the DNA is TGTGCCAGCACCGGGGCCAACGTCCTGACTTTC. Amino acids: CASTGANVLTF.

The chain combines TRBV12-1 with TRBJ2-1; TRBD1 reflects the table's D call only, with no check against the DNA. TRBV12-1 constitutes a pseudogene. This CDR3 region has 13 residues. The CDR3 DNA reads TGTGCCAGCAGCTTTGTGGCAAACAATGAGCAGTTCTTC. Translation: CASSFVANNEQFF.

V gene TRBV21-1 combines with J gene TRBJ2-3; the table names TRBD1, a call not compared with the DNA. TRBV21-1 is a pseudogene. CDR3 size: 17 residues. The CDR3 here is CASEGTGSELRTDTQYF. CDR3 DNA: TGTGCCAGCGAAGGGACAGGGAGTGAACTCCGCACAGATACGCAGTATTTT.